Listed below are T cell receptor beta chains from one sample, sequenced in a study of tissue T cells after allogeneic stem cell transplantation. The table came from immunoSEQ multiplex PCR; TCRdb's copy has only in-frame clones and leaves some out. The data show 25,000 to 30,000 clones, 65% to 90% seen once. Material: blood, obtained before transplantation. The receptors shown here come from a woman between 18 and 50 years old who later had graft-versus-host disease after an allogeneic stem cell transplant. CDR3s include the opening cysteine and the closing phenylalanine or tryptophan. Fields, in order: D gene, V gene, J gene, CDR3 protein, CDR3 DNA. The D gene is left open where the match is weak.

NA,TRBV7-3,TRBJ2-5,CASSRRGQETQYF,TGTGCCAGCAGCCGAAGGGGCCAAGAGACCCAGTACTTC
NA,TRBV27,TRBJ2-3,CASGTRGFSTDTQYF,TGTGCCAGCGGAACGCGGGGCTTCAGCACAGATACGCAGTATTTT
TRBD1,TRBV7-9,TRBJ2-2,CASSSTTGETYTGELFF,TGTGCCAGCAGCTCCACGACAGGGGAGACATACACCGGGGAGCTGTTTTTT
NA,TRBV27,TRBJ1-3,CASSPQAVGGNTIYF,TGTGCCAGCAGTCCCCAGGCCGTTGGTGGAAACACCATATATTTT
NA,TRBV16,TRBJ1-1,CASSQWGTLNTEAFF,TGTGCCAGCAGCCAATGGGGCACTCTGAACACTGAAGCTTTCTTT
NA,TRBV10-3,TRBJ1-2,CAITSTGANYGYTF,TGTGCCATCACCTCGACGGGAGCTAACTATGGCTACACCTTC
TRBD1,TRBV10-2,TRBJ1-4,CASSEDRDNEKLFF,TGCGCCAGCAGCGAGGACAGGGACAATGAAAAACTGTTTTTT
NA,TRBV5-6,TRBJ1-3,CASSSTGSGNTIYF,TGTGCCAGCAGCTCAACAGGGTCTGGAAACACCATATATTTT
NA,TRBV7-2,TRBJ2-7,CASSLDSSSYEQYF,TGTGCCAGCAGCTTAGATTCGAGCTCCTACGAGCAGTACTTC
NA,TRBV28,TRBJ2-7,CASSLPHMGSYEQYF,TGTGCCAGCAGTTTACCTCATATGGGTTCCTACGAGCAGTACTTC
NA,TRBV11-2,TRBJ1-2,CASSTGANVYGYTF,TGTGCCAGCAGCACGGGGGCAAACGTCTATGGCTACACCTTC